Each of the 25 T cell receptor beta chains below was sequenced from the same sample in a study of T cell responses to AZD1222 COVID-19 vaccine. Sequencing used immunoSEQ multiplex PCR; TCRdb keeps in-frame clones, though not all of them. This table holds about 84,000 clones, roughly 87% found once. This material consisted of peripheral blood, taken on day 0 of AZD1222 vaccination. These receptors were taken from an adult in good health.

In the case of this clone: One end of the junction fails to match germline, which may point to a read error. The chain uses TRBV12-3 or TRBV12-4 and TRBJ1-3; D possibly corresponds to TRBD1 (6 bases). CDR3 length equals 12 residues. CDR3 in amino acids: CASSLNRQVWDF. The CDR3 bases are TGTGCCAGCAGTCTGAACAGACAGGTTTGGGATTTT.

The chain is built from TRBV3-1 (or the pseudogene TRBV3-2) and TRBJ2-3, with 10 bases lining up with TRBD2. J was trimmed by 1 base and V by 0 bases; bases with no gene match: 7. The CDR3 extends over 18 amino acids. Germline CDR1 and CDR2: LGHDT and YNNKEL (reference sequence). The DNA of the CDR3 is TGTGCCAGCAGCCAAGAAGGGTGGCTAGCGGGGGGCACAGATACGCAGTATTTT. It yields the protein CASSQEGWLAGGTDTQYF.

The chain combines TRBV19 with TRBJ1-3, with D uncertain. The V and J ends lost 3 bases and 0 bases respectively, with 9 bases between them. Germline V CDR1 and CDR2: LNHDA, SQIVND (reference sequence). CDR3 length: 15 amino acids. CDR3 in amino acids: CASSMAGYSGNTIYF. The DNA for the CDR3 is TGTGCCAGTAGTATGGCAGGATACTCTGGAAACACCATATATTTT.

This clone was seen a handful of times. The gene calls are TRBV3-1 (or the pseudogene TRBV3-2) and TRBJ1-1; D perhaps matches TRBD1 (6 bases). V lost 4 bases, J lost 0 bases, and 12 bases lay in between. There are 15 residues in the CDR3. CDR1 LGHDT and CDR2 YNNKEL come from the germline V gene (reference sequence). The CDR3 region is CASSPRTVMNTEAFF. In DNA form, the CDR3 reads TGTGCCAGCAGCCCAAGGACAGTCATGAACACTGAAGCTTTCTTT.

The rearrangement uses TRBV6-2 or TRBV6-3 and TRBJ2-1; TRBD1 aligns across 7 bases. V was clipped by 5 bases and J by 8 bases; unmatched bases: 6. The CDR3 is 13 residues long. Germline V gene sequence: CDR1 MNHEY, CDR2 SVGEGT. The DNA of the CDR3 is TGTGCCAGCAGTCGACAGGGTAGATATGAGCAGTTCTTC. The encoded protein is CASSRQGRYEQFF.

V usage is TRBV29-1 and J usage is TRBJ1-1; unclear D gene. Trimming cost V 4 bases and J 7 bases, with 28 bases left between them. CDR1 is SQVTM, CDR2 ANQGSEA, per germline. This CDR3 is built from 17 residues. The CDR3 loop is CSVGVPLDALEQNEAFF. DNA for the CDR3: TGCAGCGTTGGGGTCCCCTTGGACGCTTTAGAGCAAAATGAAGCTTTCTTT.

The chain's CDR3 is CSASAMNTEAFF. CDR3 sequence (DNA): TGCAGTGCTAGTGCCATGAACACTGAAGCTTTCTTT. This chain uses TRBV20-1 with TRBJ1-1; D unresolved. CDR1 DFQATT and CDR2 SNEGSKA come from the germline V gene (reference sequence). The V and J ends lost 3 bases and 0 bases respectively, with 5 bases between them. This CDR3 is 12 amino acids long.

This clone was seen a single time. The genes are TRBV6-5 and TRBJ1-1, with a tentative D call TRBD1 (5 bases). Germline CDR1 MNHEY, CDR2 SVGAGI. V was clipped by 11 bases and J by 0 bases, with 13 bases between them. The CDR3 extends over 13 amino acids. The CDR3 protein is CAGQGGVNTEAFF. CDR3 nucleotide sequence: TGTGCCGGCCAAGGAGGGGTGAACACTGAAGCTTTCTTT.

This clone was observed a few times. The chain recombines TRBV12-3 or TRBV12-4 with TRBJ1-5; D remains unclear. Trimming stripped 3 bases from V and 0 bases from J, with 3 bases between. The CDR3 is 13 residues long. The CDR3 region has the DNA TGTGCCAGCAGTTTCCTTAGCAATCAGCCCCAGCATTTT. It encodes CASSFLSNQPQHF.

The chain's CDR3 is CSASKGNREYQPQHF. The CDR3 DNA reads as TGCAGTGCTAGTAAAGGAAACCGAGAGTATCAGCCCCAGCATTTT. The chain links TRBV20-1 to TRBJ1-5; D remains unclear. The germline CDR1 and CDR2 sequences are DFQATT and SNEGSKA (reference sequence). The CDR3 runs 15 residues. V lost 3 bases and J 5 bases, leaving 17 bases between the germline ends.

This sequence joins TRBV27 and TRBJ1-5; the D gene is possibly TRBD1 (6 bases). The CDR3 consists of 15 residues. Between the trimmed V and J ends, which lost 5 bases and 8 bases, there was a span of 19 bases. Germline CDR1 reads MNHEY; CDR2 reads SMNVEV (reference sequence). CDR3 sequence (DNA): TGTGCCAGCAGTGGGTTGTGGGGGCCGGGGAAGCCCCAGCATTTT. Translating it yields CASSGLWGPGKPQHF.

The rearrangement joins TRBV11-3 to TRBJ1-1; no firm D call. With 3 bases removed from V and 1 base from J, the gap between germline ends came to 6 bases. CDR1 is SGHNT, CDR2 YENEEA, per germline. The CDR3 is 13 amino acids. The CDR3 DNA sequence: TGTGCCAGCAGCTTGTCGACGAACACTGAAGCTTTCTTT. Its translation is CASSLSTNTEAFF.

This clone was counted a single time. The chain couples TRBV29-1 to TRBJ1-2; no reliable D call. The V gene lost 3 bases and the J gene lost 8 bases, with 7 bases spanning the gap. Germline lookup yields CDR1 SQVTM and CDR2 ANQGSEA. The CDR3 is made up of 10 amino acids. In nucleotides, the CDR3 is TGCAGCGTTGATCGACAAGGCTACACCTTC. Amino acids: CSVDRQGYTF.

V usage is TRBV7-2 and J usage is TRBJ2-3; 9 positions match TRBD1. V lost 2 bases and J lost 7; bases outside the gene matches: 7. Germline V lookup: CDR1 SGHTA, CDR2 FQGNSA. The CDR3 spans 15 residues. The DNA of the CDR3 is TGTGCCAGCAGCTTACCACCGGGACAGGGCCATACGCAGTATTTT. It specifies CASSLPPGQGHTQYF.

This clone was seen just once. The chain recombines TRBV11-1 with TRBJ2-1; D not certain. Per germline, CDR1 SGHAT and CDR2 FQDESV (reference sequence). V was trimmed by 1 base and J by 4 bases, leaving 11 bases between them. The CDR3 length is 15 residues. The CDR3 reads CASSLDRGNYNEQFF. Here the CDR3 DNA reads TGTGCCAGCAGCTTAGACCGCGGTAATTACAATGAGCAGTTCTTC.

The chain employs TRBV29-1 and TRBJ2-1; TRBD1 matches 9 bases. This CDR3 has 16 amino acids. The germline CDR1 and CDR2 sequences are SQVTM and ANQGSEA. The junction had 12 bases not matched to a gene; V was cut back by 2 bases and J by 7 bases. The chain's CDR3 is CSVESLRDRARNEQFF. The DNA of the CDR3 is TGCAGCGTTGAATCTCTCCGGGACAGGGCGCGGAATGAGCAGTTCTTC.

This chain links TRBV19 with TRBJ1-2; D call uncertain. Trimming pared 5 bases from V and 8 bases from J, leaving 18 bases between. This CDR3 is 14 amino acids long. Per germline, CDR1 LNHDA and CDR2 SQIVND (reference sequence). CDR3 DNA sequence: TGTGCCAGTAGTTCTCGGGGTATATTCGGGGGCTACACCTTC. It encodes CASSSRGIFGGYTF.

This chain uses TRBV6-5 with TRBJ1-6; D perhaps matches TRBD1 (5 bases). The germline CDR1 and CDR2 sequences are MNHEY and SVGAGI. CDR3 size: 14 residues. Trimming removed 6 bases at V and 9 bases at J, with 15 bases between. The DNA for the CDR3 is TGTGCCAGCAGGAGAGACAGTCCCCTTTCACCCCTCCACTTT. Translating it yields CASRRDSPLSPLHF.

This chain uses TRBV28 with TRBJ1-5, with no clear D. The CDR3 runs 12 residues. V was cut by 4 bases and J by 7 bases, with 8 bases left in between. CDR1 MDHEN and CDR2 SYDVKM come from the germline V gene. The CDR3 DNA is TGTGCCAGCAGTTCTCGCATCCAGCCCCAGCATTTT. Translation gives CASSSRIQPQHF.

This clone appeared a single time. The chain links TRBV6-5 to TRBJ1-5; TRBD1 is a possible D gene (6 bases). CDR1 and CDR2 (germline): MNHEY, SVGAGI. V gave up 0 bases and J gave up 9 bases, with 18 bases separating them. The CDR3 spans 16 residues. The CDR3 sequence is CASSYSSDRPPWPQHF. The CDR3 DNA follows: TGTGCCAGCAGTTACTCGAGTGACAGGCCTCCGTGGCCCCAGCATTTT.

The J gene is TRBJ1-2, the V gene TRBV6-4; D remains unclear. The V and J ends lost 8 bases and 0 bases respectively, with 7 bases between them. Germline V gene sequence: CDR1 MRHNA, CDR2 SNTAGT. CDR3 length equals 12 residues. CDR3 DNA: TGTGCCAGCTTGCGGCCTAACTATGGCTACACCTTC. The encoded protein is CASLRPNYGYTF.

V usage is TRBV4-2 and J usage is TRBJ1-3; D remains ambiguous. Germline V gives CDR1 LGHNA, CDR2 YNFKEQ. This CDR3 is built from 14 residues. V was clipped by 4 bases and J by 2 bases, with 9 bases between them. CDR3 sequence reads: CASSPQSAGNTIYF. DNA of the CDR3: TGTGCCAGCAGCCCACAGAGCGCTGGAAACACCATATATTTT.

V is TRBV7-9 and J is TRBJ2-3, with TRBD2 matching over 13 bases. Losses at the gene ends were 1 base for V and 6 bases for J; bases not matched to a gene: 1. Germline loops: CDR1 SEHNR, CDR2 FQNEAQ (reference sequence). The CDR3 totals 15 residues. Here the CDR3 reads CASSLGTSGSDTQYF. CDR3 nucleotides: TGTGCCAGCAGCTTAGGGACTAGCGGGAGCGATACGCAGTATTTT.

J is TRBJ2-2 and V is TRBV2; no definite D call. Germline V lookup: CDR1 SNHLY, CDR2 FYNNEI. Trimming removed 6 bases at V and 1 base at J, with 9 bases between. The CDR3 spans 14 residues. CDR3 bases: TGTGCCAGCAGGGGCGGCGGGAACACCGGGGAGCTGTTTTTT. Amino acids: CASRGGGNTGELFF.

This chain connects TRBV2 to TRBJ1-1; D is ambiguous. Trimming shortened V by 7 bases and J by 0 bases, and 12 bases separated the two germline ends. This CDR3 is built from 14 residues. Germline V gene data show CDR1 as SNHLY and CDR2 as FYNNEI. The DNA for the CDR3 is TGTGCCAGCACCGGCAGATTCATGAACACTGAAGCTTTCTTT. Encoded protein: CASTGRFMNTEAFF.